This TCR beta chain derives from a study of T cell responses to AZD1222 COVID-19 vaccine. Measured with immunoSEQ multiplex PCR; TCRdb has only the in-frame clones, and not every one. Among about 270,000 clones listed, around 92% were seen once. In the case of this clone: No antigen is known for it.

Overall study findings and caveats: Most donors were white British and more were female, and clonal diversity was possibly underestimated. Spike-specific TCR repertoires showed rising breadth and depth after two AZD1222 doses.

The germline V and J ends were trimmed by 4 bases and 7 bases, with 14 bases remaining between them. The CDR3 sequence is 13 residues long. The germline gives CDR1 SGHDT, CDR2 YYEEEE. This sequence originates from an adult who received the AZD1222 COVID-19 vaccine. The starting material was peripheral blood, obtained 28 days after the second AZD1222 dose. V usage is TRBV5-6 and J usage is TRBJ1-2, with no clear D. The CDR3 DNA follows: TGTGCCAGCAGCCCCTATCGACATCTTGGCTACACCTTC. Protein product: CASSPYRHLGYTF.